This section outlines one TCR beta chain sequence together with its context. This clonotype occurred a few times. Which antigen it targets is not known. Base qualities are not at hand, and no much larger clone is one base apart. These data come from a study of patients and donors after allogeneic stem cell transplantation (TCRdb year 2020). Per the germline V gene, MNHNS is the CDR1 and SASEGT is the CDR2. The CDR3 contains 12 residues, cysteine and phenylalanine counted. Only CDR3 DNA is held: 36 bases, read in frame from base 1. V is reduced by 3 bases and J by 5 bases, leaving a spacing of 7 bases between them. The method behind the library was RT-PCR. The run used a NextSeq 550. TCRdb passed the public sequencing reads through fastp at Q25 and MiXCR, retaining productive beta sequences. One record per CDR3 amino acid sequence lists the most common genes and DNA. The sample table shows about a million distinct CDR3 sequences, and about a sixth are seen once. 5% to 6.5% of the sample rests with the top ten.

Input material: blood, either unsorted or a sorted T cell fraction (not recorded which). This clonotype was obtained from a human donor who was either an allogeneic HSCT recipient or a stem cell or donor lymphocyte infusion donor (not recorded which). It is not recorded whose cells these are; they may come from a transplant donor. The rearranged chain carries TRBV6-1 and TRBJ1-2; TRBD1 is a weak D gene call, 5 bases matching. CDR3 sequence: CASSDQGYGYTF. The DNA is TGTGCCAGCAGTGACCAGGGTTATGGCTACACCTTC.